Sequencing of this TCR beta chain was carried out in a study of blood T cells in healthy people across ages. The CDR3 extends over 15 amino acids. Germline trimming cut 4 bases from V and 0 bases from J; bases unmatched to any gene: 2. The germline gives CDR1 SGHAT, CDR2 FQNNGV. A second roughly 6 to 11 cycle PCR used barcoded and J-beta primers. TCRdb re-analysed the 5' RACE reads in MiXCR, keeping a single row per CDR3 protein. The top ten clones hold around 30% of a sample with approximately 690,000 distinct CDR3 sequences, about 43% of them seen once. The material sequenced was blood. This sequence joins TRBV11-2 and TRBJ1-5, with 8 bases aligning to TRBD1. The sequence derives from an older man in good health. The CDR3 is CASSSGQVSNQPQHF. The CDR3 DNA reads TGTGCCAGCAGCTCGGGACAGGTTAGCAATCAGCCCCAGCATTTT.